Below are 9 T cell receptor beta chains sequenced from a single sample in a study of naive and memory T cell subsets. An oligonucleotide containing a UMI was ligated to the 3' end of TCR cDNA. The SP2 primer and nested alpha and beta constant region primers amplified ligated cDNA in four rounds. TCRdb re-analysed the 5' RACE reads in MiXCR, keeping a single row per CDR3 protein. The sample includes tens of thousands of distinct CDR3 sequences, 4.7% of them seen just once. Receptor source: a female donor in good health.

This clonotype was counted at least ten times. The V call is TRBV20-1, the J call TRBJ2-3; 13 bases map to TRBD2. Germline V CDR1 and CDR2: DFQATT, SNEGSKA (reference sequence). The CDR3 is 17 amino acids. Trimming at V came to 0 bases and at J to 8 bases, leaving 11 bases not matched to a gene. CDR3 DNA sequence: TGCAGTGCTAGAGATGTGACAGGACTAGCGGGAGTAACTACGCAGTATTTT. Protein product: CSARDVTGLAGVTTQYF.

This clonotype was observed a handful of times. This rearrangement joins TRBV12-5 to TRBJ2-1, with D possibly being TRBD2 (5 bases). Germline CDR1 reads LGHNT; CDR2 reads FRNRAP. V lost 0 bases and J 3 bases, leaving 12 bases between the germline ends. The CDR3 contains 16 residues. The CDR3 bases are TGTGCTAGTGGTTTGGTACGGGGATTTCGCTACAATGAGCAGTTCTTC. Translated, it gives CASGLVRGFRYNEQFF.

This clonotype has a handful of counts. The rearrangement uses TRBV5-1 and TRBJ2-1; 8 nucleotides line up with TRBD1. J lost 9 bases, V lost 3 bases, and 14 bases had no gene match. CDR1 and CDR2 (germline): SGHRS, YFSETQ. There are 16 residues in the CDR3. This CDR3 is CASSYSGQEGDPEQFF. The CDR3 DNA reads TGCGCCAGCAGCTACTCGGGACAGGAGGGTGACCCTGAGCAGTTCTTC.

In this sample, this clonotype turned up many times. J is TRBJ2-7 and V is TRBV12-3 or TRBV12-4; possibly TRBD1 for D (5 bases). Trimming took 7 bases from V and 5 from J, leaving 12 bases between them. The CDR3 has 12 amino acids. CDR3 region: CASTLRGNEQYF. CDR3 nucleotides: TGTGCCAGCACCCTAAGGGGTAACGAGCAGTACTTC.

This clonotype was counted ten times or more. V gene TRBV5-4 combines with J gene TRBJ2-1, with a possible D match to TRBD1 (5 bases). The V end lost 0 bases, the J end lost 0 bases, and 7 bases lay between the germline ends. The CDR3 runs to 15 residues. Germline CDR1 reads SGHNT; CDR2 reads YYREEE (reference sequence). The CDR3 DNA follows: TGTGCCAGCAGCTTGGAAGGGGTCTCCTACAATGAGCAGTTCTTC. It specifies CASSLEGVSYNEQFF.

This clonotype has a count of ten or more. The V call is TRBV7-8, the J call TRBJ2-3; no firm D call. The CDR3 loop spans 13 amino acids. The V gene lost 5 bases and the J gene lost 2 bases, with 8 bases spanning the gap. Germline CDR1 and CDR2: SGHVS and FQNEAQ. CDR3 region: CASSLIYTDTQYF. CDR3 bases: TGTGCCAGCAGCCTGATTTACACAGATACGCAGTATTTT.

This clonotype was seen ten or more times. The CDR3, as DNA: TGTGCCAGCAGTCGTTCAAGCGTCGAGCAGTACTTC. It translates to CASSRSSVEQYF. V and J are TRBV6-5 and TRBJ2-7; D uncertain. Trimming removed 5 bases from V and 6 bases from J, with 11 bases in between. Germline assignment: CDR1 MNHEY and CDR2 SVGAGI. The CDR3 is 12 residues long.

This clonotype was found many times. CDR3 nucleotides: TGTGCCAGCAGTTTCGGCCACTCTGGAAACACCATATATTTT. Protein sequence: CASSFGHSGNTIYF. V usage is TRBV6-5 and J usage is TRBJ1-3, with D uncertain. From germline, CDR1 is MNHEY and CDR2 SVGAGI. CDR3 length: 14 residues. Trimming stripped 4 bases from V and 0 bases from J, with 7 bases between.

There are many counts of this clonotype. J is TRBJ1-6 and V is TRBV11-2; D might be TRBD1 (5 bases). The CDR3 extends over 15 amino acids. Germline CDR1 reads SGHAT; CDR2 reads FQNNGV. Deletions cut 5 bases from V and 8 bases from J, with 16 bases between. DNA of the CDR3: TGTGCCAGCAGCCCCCCGGGGACTCTACATTCACCCCTCCACTTT. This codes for CASSPPGTLHSPLHF. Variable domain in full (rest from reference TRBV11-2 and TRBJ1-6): EAGVAQSPRYKIIEKRQSVAFWCNPISGHATLYWYQQILGQGPKLLIQFQNNGVVDDSQLPKDRFSAERLKGVDSTLKIQPAKLEDSAVYLCASSPPGTLHSPLHFGNGTRLTVT.